These T cell receptor beta chains were read from a single sample in a study of beta chain features in type 1 diabetes. Generated by immunoSEQ multiplex PCR, the TCRdb table keeps only in-frame clones and is missing some. The repertoire holds some 410,000 clones, with approximately 10% as singletons. Sequencing input: naive CD4+ T cells from blood. Source of these receptors: a woman under 30 in good health. CDR3s include the opening cysteine and the closing phenylalanine or tryptophan. The D gene is left open where the match is weak. Rows give clone size only sometimes, using once, few, many, or a class for an expanded clone.

D: -
J: TRBJ2-2
size: few
V: TRBV7-3
DNA: TGTGCCAGCAGCTTAACGACGGCAGCGAACACCGGGGAGCTGTTTTTT
CDR3: CASSLTTAANTGELFF

D: -
J: TRBJ1-2
size: few
V: TRBV7-2
DNA: TGTGCCAGCAGCTTTATAAGCTATGGCTACACCTTC
CDR3: CASSFISYGYTF

D: -
J: TRBJ2-3
size: few
V: TRBV4-3
DNA: TGCGCCAGCAGCCGCCAGCTGGCGGGGGCTAGCACAGATACGCAGTATTTT
CDR3: CASSRQLAGASTDTQYF

D: TRBD2
J: TRBJ2-5
size: -
V: TRBV5-6
DNA: TGTGCCAGCAGTATGATAGCGGGATGGTGGGAGACCCAGTACTTC
CDR3: CASSMIAGWWETQYF

D: -
J: TRBJ2-5
size: few
V: TRBV5-4
DNA: TGTGCCAGCAGCCCCGCTGGGGGGGCAGAGACCCAGTACTTC
CDR3: CASSPAGGAETQYF

D: -
J: TRBJ1-4
size: few
V: TRBV7-9
DNA: TGTGCCAGCAGCCTTAGATCGGAGGTTGGGGAACTGTTTTTT
CDR3: CASSLRSEVGELFF

D: -
J: TRBJ2-6
size: -
V: TRBV27
DNA: TGTGCCAGCAGTTTAGAGGGTGGGGGTCCAGGGGCCAACGTCCTGACTTTC
CDR3: CASSLEGGGPGANVLTF

D: -
J: TRBJ1-2
size: -
V: TRBV4-2
DNA: TGTGCCAGCCTCCCCGGCCGGGGGGCTGACTATGGCTACACCTTC
CDR3: CASLPGRGADYGYTF

D: TRBD1
J: TRBJ1-2
size: -
V: TRBV9
DNA: TGTGCCAGCAGCCCACGACGGACAGGGAAAACTTGGGGCTACACCTTC
CDR3: CASSPRRTGKTWGYTF

D: -
J: TRBJ1-1
size: few
V: TRBV7-8
DNA: TGTGCCAGCAGCTTAGCACGGGGACACCTCATGAACACTGAAGCTTTCTTT
CDR3: CASSLARGHLMNTEAFF

D: -
J: TRBJ1-6
size: few
V: TRBV25-1
DNA: TGTGCCAGCAGTGAATATTCAGGGGCGAATAATTCACCCCTCCACTTT
CDR3: CASSEYSGANNSPLHF

D: -
J: TRBJ2-5
size: -
V: TRBV5-1
DNA: TGCGCCAGCAGCTTAAACCAAGAGACCCAGTACTTC
CDR3: CASSLNQETQYF

D: -
J: TRBJ1-1
size: few
V: TRBV29-1
DNA: TGCAGCGTTGTTCTCTACACTGAAGCTTTCTTT
CDR3: CSVVLYTEAFF

D: -
J: TRBJ2-3
size: few
V: TRBV4-2
DNA: TGTGCCAGCAGCCCTCGGAATTCGTATACGCAGTATTTT
CDR3: CASSPRNSYTQYF

D: TRBD1
J: TRBJ1-4
size: -
V: TRBV7-2
DNA: TGTGCCAGCAGCCAGGACAGGGGGAATGAAAAACTGTTTTTT
CDR3: CASSQDRGNEKLFF

D: -
J: TRBJ1-5
size: few
V: TRBV29-1
DNA: TGCAGCGTCGCCGTTGGGGAGAGCAATCAGCCCCAGCATTTT
CDR3: CSVAVGESNQPQHF

D: TRBD1
J: TRBJ1-2
size: -
V: TRBV7-2
DNA: TGTGCCAGCAGCTTGGACAGGGGGGACTATGGCTACACCTTC
CDR3: CASSLDRGDYGYTF

D: -
J: TRBJ2-1
size: -
V: TRBV18
DNA: TGTGCCAGCTCACCGGACAGCACCTACAATGAGCAGTTCTTC
CDR3: CASSPDSTYNEQFF

D: -
J: TRBJ2-7
size: -
V: TRBV7-9
DNA: TGTGCCAGCAGCTTAATCCTCTGGGGTAGCTCCTACGAGCAGTACTTC
CDR3: CASSLILWGSSYEQYF

D: -
J: TRBJ2-5
size: -
V: TRBV7-2
DNA: TGTGCCAGCAGCTTACGCAGTCAAGAGACCCAGTACTTC
CDR3: CASSLRSQETQYF

D: -
J: TRBJ1-2
size: -
V: TRBV7-8
DNA: TGTGCCAGCAGCTTAGACCGGACCCAAAATGGCTACACCTTC
CDR3: CASSLDRTQNGYTF

D: -
J: TRBJ1-4
size: -
V: TRBV7-8
DNA: TGTGCCGGGGGGCACAGGGTCAATGAAAAACTGTTTTTT
CDR3: CAGGHRVNEKLFF

D: TRBD1
J: TRBJ1-4
size: few
V: TRBV7-9
DNA: TGTGCCAGCAGCTTAGGAGGTTGGACAGGGAGAGAAAAACTGTTTTTT
CDR3: CASSLGGWTGREKLFF

D: TRBD1
J: TRBJ2-5
size: many
V: TRBV30
DNA: TGTGCCTGGAGTGGCAGGGGGCTGGGGACCCAGTACTTC
CDR3: CAWSGRGLGTQYF

D: TRBD1
J: TRBJ1-3
size: -
V: TRBV28
DNA: TGTGCCAGCAGGACCGGGACAGTTATGTTGAGTCGAAACACCATATATTTT
CDR3: CASRTGTVMLSRNTIYF

D: -
J: TRBJ1-2
size: -
V: TRBV7-9
DNA: TGTGCCAGCAGCTTTGGGAATCCTAACTATGGCTACACCTTC
CDR3: CASSFGNPNYGYTF

D: -
J: TRBJ1-5
size: -
V: TRBV18
DNA: TGTGCCAGCTCACCTACCCTGGGGAATAGCAATCAGCCCCAGCATTTT
CDR3: CASSPTLGNSNQPQHF

D: -
J: TRBJ1-1
size: -
V: TRBV29-1
DNA: TGCAGCCCCAGGAGGGCAGGGACTGAAGCTTTCTTT
CDR3: CSPRRAGTEAFF

D: TRBD1
J: TRBJ2-5
size: -
V: TRBV5-1
DNA: TGCGCCAGCAGCTTGGTCGGGACAGGTCAAGAGACCCAGTACTTC
CDR3: CASSLVGTGQETQYF

D: -
J: TRBJ2-5
size: -
V: TRBV2
DNA: TGTGCCAGCAGTGAAGAGCGGATCCAAGAGACCCAGTACTTC
CDR3: CASSEERIQETQYF

D: -
J: TRBJ2-1
size: few
V: TRBV5-1
DNA: TGCGCCAGCAAATTCGCGCCCAGCTCCTACAATGAGCAGTTCTTC
CDR3: CASKFAPSSYNEQFF

D: -
J: TRBJ2-5
size: -
V: TRBV29-1
DNA: TGCAGCGTTGCAATCGGGGCAGTACAAGAGACCCAGTACTTC
CDR3: CSVAIGAVQETQYF

D: TRBD2
J: TRBJ2-3
size: -
V: TRBV9
DNA: TGTGCCAGCAGCGGAGGGGCGGCTAGCGGGAGAGATACGCAGTATTTT
CDR3: CASSGGAASGRDTQYF

D: -
J: TRBJ2-5
size: few
V: TRBV10-3
DNA: TGTGCCATCAGTGATACACAATACGGGACCCAGTACTTC
CDR3: CAISDTQYGTQYF

D: TRBD1
J: TRBJ1-2
size: -
V: TRBV29-1
DNA: TGCAGCGTCGAAACCTGGACAGGGAATGGCTACACCTTC
CDR3: CSVETWTGNGYTF

D: -
J: TRBJ2-7
size: -
V: TRBV19
DNA: TGTACGGGACACTACGAGCAGTACTTC
CDR3: CTGHYEQYF

D: -
J: TRBJ2-3
size: few
V: TRBV21-1
DNA: TGTGCCAGCAGCAAAGGAACAGGGTCAAAGACAGATACGCAGTATTTT
CDR3: CASSKGTGSKTDTQYF

D: TRBD1
J: TRBJ2-2
size: -
V: TRBV6-5
DNA: TGTGCCAGCAGCCAAGACAGGGGGCGCGTCGGGGAGCTGTTTTTT
CDR3: CASSQDRGRVGELFF

D: TRBD1
J: TRBJ1-4
size: few
V: TRBV7-2
DNA: TGTGCCAGCAGCTTGGGGGGACAGTATGAAAAACTGTTTTTT
CDR3: CASSLGGQYEKLFF

D: -
J: TRBJ2-2
size: -
V: TRBV7-2
DNA: TGTGCCAGCAGCTCCCCCGCGGGGCGGACCGGGGAGCTGTTTTTT
CDR3: CASSSPAGRTGELFF